This entry concerns a single T cell receptor (beta chain). This entry is derived from a study of cytomegalovirus exposure and HLA in healthy donors. V was shortened by 7 bases and J by 7 bases, with 19 bases between the two germline ends. Germline assignment: CDR1 MNHNS and CDR2 SASEGT. The CDR3 totals 14 residues. Produced via immunoSEQ multiplex PCR; TCRdb's table is partial and in-frame only. Found here are 130,000 or so clones, 85% to 90% of them singletons; the top ten hold around 9%. The clonotype originates from a woman between 18 and 30 years old in good health and CMV-seropositive. The sequenced material came from PBMCs. The rearrangement joins TRBV6-1 to TRBJ1-2, with D tentatively TRBD1 (6 bases). CDR3 in amino acids: CASTSERGKGGYTF. CDR3 DNA: TGTGCCAGCACCTCGGAGAGGGGGAAGGGTGGCTACACCTTC.